This passage covers 20 T cell receptor beta chains from one sample sequenced in a study of tumor-infiltrating lymphocytes in primary liver carcinoma. A constant-region primer primed TCR beta cDNA synthesis from 500 ng of total RNA. Libraries of TCR beta came from three nested multiplex PCR rounds with slightly modified ARM-PCR. TRBV1-TRBV30 forward and Cbeta reverse primers drove the first two approximately 11-cycle rounds. TCRdb re-called the multiplex PCR reads through MiXCR, storing one row per CDR3 protein. Of around 120,000 distinct CDR3 sequences in the sample, 50% to 65% were seen once. Total RNA and DNA came together from around 18-30 mg of bulk tissue without cell sorting. The sample taken for sequencing was liver tumor tissue from sampling region 1. As for subset: tumor region T1, superior pole. The origin of the receptors is a woman in her sixties with primary liver carcinoma and hepatitis B virus infection.

Of note for this clonotype: An end of the junction differs from the germline gene, which may be a read error. The chain recombines TRBV6-5 with TRBJ2-1; 8 positions match TRBD1. This CDR3 is built from 14 residues. Germline assignment: CDR1 MNHEY and CDR2 SVGAGI. In nucleotides, the CDR3 is TGTGCCAGCAGCTTGGACAGGGTCTTGGCCGGGCAGATCTTC. As protein: CASSLDRVLAGQIF.

This clonotype was seen many times. The chain uses TRBV6-1 and TRBJ1-5; tentatively, D is TRBD1 (5 bases). The V and J ends lost 8 bases and 1 base respectively, with 12 bases between them. This CDR3 contains 14 residues. Germline V CDR1 and CDR2: MNHNS, SASEGT. The CDR3 DNA follows: TGTGCCAGCCGGGGCGGGGGAAGCAATCAGCCCCAGCATTTT. The encoded protein is CASRGGGSNQPQHF.

With respect to this clonotype: Sequence at one end of the junction differs from germline and may be a read error. V is TRBV11-1 and J is TRBJ2-2; no clear D gene. CDR1 is SGHAT and CDR2 is FQDESV in the germline V gene (reference sequence). This CDR3 spans 14 amino acids. The CDR3 is CAGRPGLDTGELFF. The CDR3 bases are TGTGCCGGCAGACCGGGCCTTGACACAGGGGAGCTGTTTTTT. The complete variable domain, with remaining parts taken from reference TRBV11-1 and TRBJ2-2, reads EAEVAQSPRYKITEKSQAVAFWCDPISGHATLYWYRQILGQGPELLVQFQDESVVDDSQLPKDRFSAERLKGVDSTLKIQPAELGDSAMYLCAGRPGLDTGELFFGEGSRLTVL.

A note on this clonotype: A read error may explain this, as a much larger clone is one base away. The chain carries TRBV4-2 and TRBJ2-3; tentatively, D is TRBD2 (5 bases). From germline, CDR1 is LGHNA and CDR2 YNFKEQ. The CDR3 covers 17 residues. CDR3 in amino acids: CASSQDRGSGGTDTQFF. For the CDR3, the DNA is TGTGCCAGCAGCCAAGATAGAGGGAGCGGAGGCACAGATACGCAGTTTTTT.

About this clonotype itself: It may be a read error: a sequence one base away is much more abundant. The CDR3 loop reads CASDTGTSGRAYEQYF. Here the CDR3 DNA reads TGTGCTAGTGACACCGGGACTAGCGGGAGAGCCTACGAGCAGTACTTC. The chain is built from TRBV12-5 and TRBJ2-7; 14 bases are shared with TRBD2. The CDR3 covers 16 residues. Germline-derived CDR1 and CDR2 are LGHNT and FRNRAP. Trimming at V came to 7 bases and at J to 2 bases, leaving 7 bases not matched to a gene.

Notes on this clonotype: The conserved final phenylalanine or tryptophan is absent from the CDR3, which likely points to a read error. The V gene is TRBV6-2 or TRBV6-3, the J gene TRBJ1-2; D remains unclear. There are 13 residues in the CDR3. The germline V and J ends were trimmed by 6 bases and 2 bases, with 10 bases remaining between them. Germline V gene lookup returns CDR1 MNHEY and CDR2 SVGEGT. CDR3 region: CASRYGKNYGYTS. Here the CDR3 DNA reads TGTGCCAGCAGATATGGCAAAAACTATGGCTACACCTCC.

A remark on this clonotype: The junction departs from the called germline gene at one end, perhaps through a read error. This chain connects TRBV11-2 to TRBJ1-4; D is possibly TRBD1 (5 bases). Looked up from germline, CDR1 is SGHAT and CDR2 is FQNNGV. CDR3 length equals 19 residues. CDR3 residues: CASNLVGGRGSSVGLELFF. CDR3 coding DNA: TGTGCCAGCAACTTAGTGGGAGGACGGGGGTCCTCGGTGGGCTTAGAGCTGTTTTTT. Full variable domain (missing parts from reference TRBV11-2 and TRBJ1-4): EAGVAQSPRYKIIEKRQSVAFWCNPISGHATLYWYQQILGQGPKLLIQFQNNGVVDDSQLPKDRFSAERLKGVDSTLKIQPAKLEDSAVYLCASNLVGGRGSSVGLELFFGSGTQLSVL.

Regarding this clonotype: This may be a read error, as it is one base from a much larger clone. J is TRBJ2-1 and V is TRBV30, with 10 bases matching TRBD1. Germline V gives CDR1 GTSNPN, CDR2 SVGIG (reference sequence). Trimming cost V 4 bases and J 9 bases; bases outside gene matches: 12. This CDR3 region has 15 residues. CDR3 residues: CAWKIPGQGNSEQFF. DNA of the CDR3: TGTGCCTGGAAAATCCCGGGACAGGGGAACAGTGAGCAGTTCTTC.

This clonotype was seen many times. The chain links TRBV29-1 to TRBJ2-3; 8 nucleotides align to TRBD1. J gave up 4 bases and V 3 bases, and 9 bases lay outside the gene matches. CDR3 size: 15 residues. From germline, CDR1 is SQVTM and CDR2 ANQGSEA. DNA for the CDR3: TGCAGCGTTGAGGGGACAGGCCCGGGGGCAGATACGCAGTATTTT. This codes for CSVEGTGPGADTQYF.

Regarding this clonotype: Possible read error: a much larger clone is one base away. This chain joins TRBV6-6 and TRBJ1-2; D is ambiguous. Deletions cut 5 bases from V and 5 bases from J, with 9 bases between. The CDR3 consists of 12 residues. CDR1 and CDR2 (germline): MNHNY, SVGAGI (reference sequence). In DNA, the CDR3 is TGTGCCAGCAGTGCGATGAAATATGGCTACACCTTC. Residues: CASSAMKYGYTF.

A remark on this clonotype: A much larger clone differs by one base, so this may be a read error. This sequence joins TRBV6-6 and TRBJ1-1; D ambiguous. The V end lost 7 bases, the J end lost 3 bases, and 6 bases lay between the germline ends. The CDR3 loop spans 11 amino acids. Germline loops: CDR1 MNHNY, CDR2 SVGAGI (reference sequence). The CDR3 sequence is CASKWDTEAFF. The CDR3 DNA reads as TGTGCCAGCAAATGGGACACTGAAGCTTTCTTT.

This clonotype appeared many times. The CDR3 sequence is CSVGGHSTDTQYF. DNA for the CDR3: TGCAGCGTTGGTGGGCATAGCACAGATACGCAGTATTTT. The chain is built from TRBV29-1 and TRBJ2-3; D remains ambiguous. Per the germline V gene, CDR1 is SQVTM and CDR2 is ANQGSEA. V lost 4 bases to trimming and J lost 0 bases, with 8 bases between them. CDR3 length equals 13 residues.

This clonotype came up many times. The rearrangement links TRBV12-3 or TRBV12-4 to TRBJ2-5; no clear D. V was shortened by 4 bases and J by 6 bases, with 9 bases between the two germline ends. The CDR3 sequence is 12 residues long. CDR3 nucleotides: TGTGCCAGCAGTTCGTACTTGAAGACCCAGTACTTC. Translation gives CASSSYLKTQYF.

This clonotype was detected many times. This chain uses TRBV4-1 with TRBJ1-3; D not certain. This CDR3 has 15 amino acids. Per germline, CDR1 MGHRA and CDR2 YSYEKL. V gave up 0 bases and J gave up 4 bases, with 10 bases separating them. The CDR3, as DNA: TGCGCCAGCAGCCAAGATCGTCGCGTAGGAAACACCATATATTTT. This encodes CASSQDRRVGNTIYF.

As for this clonotype: Since a much larger clone is just one base distant, this may be a read error. The chain carries TRBV6-1 and TRBJ2-5, with unresolved D. The CDR3 contains 14 residues. V was cut by 8 bases and J by 1 base, with 14 bases left in between. Germline loops: CDR1 MNHNS, CDR2 SASEGT. CDR3 in DNA: TGTGCCAGCGGGTTAAAGGGCATCCAAGAGACCCAGTACTTC. It yields the protein CASGLKGIQETQYF.

By frequency in the sample, this clonotype is medium-sized. The V call is TRBV29-1, the J call TRBJ2-2; perhaps TRBD2 as D (6 bases). This CDR3 contains 14 residues. CDR1 SQVTM and CDR2 ANQGSEA come from the germline V gene. Trimming cost V 3 bases and J 6 bases, with 14 bases left between them. The CDR3 DNA follows: TGCAGCGTTGACGCGGGAATGGGATCCGGGGAGCTGTTTTTT. Translating gives CSVDAGMGSGELFF.

This clonotype was seen at least ten times. The chain is built from TRBV10-2 and TRBJ2-7; TRBD1 matches at 8 bases. Trimming took 7 bases from V and 0 from J; bases not matched to a gene: 11. The CDR3 sequence is 16 residues long. Germline CDR1 reads WSHSY; CDR2 reads SAAADI. CDR3 sequence reads: CASTTPPGGGSYEQYF. The CDR3 region has the DNA TGCGCCAGCACCACACCCCCAGGGGGCGGCTCCTACGAGCAGTACTTC.

This clonotype has more than one count but fewer than ten. V is TRBV24-1 and J is TRBJ2-1; tentative D call: TRBD2 (6 bases). The CDR3 is 16 residues long. CDR1 and CDR2 from the germline V gene are KGHDR and SFDVKD. V was trimmed by 3 bases and J by 5 bases, leaving 16 bases between them. DNA of the CDR3: TGTGCCACCAGTGATCGTAGCGGCAGGGTTCACAATGAGCAGTTCTTC. Amino acids: CATSDRSGRVHNEQFF.

With regard to this clonotype: Mismatch with germline at one junction end may stem from a read error. V and J are TRBV11-2 and TRBJ2-7; TRBD1 or TRBD2 may be the D gene (5 bases each). There are 12 residues in the CDR3. The germline V gene has CDR1 SGHAT and CDR2 FQNNGV. The CDR3 reads CASSLEGTELYF. The CDR3 DNA follows: TGTGCCAGCAGCTTAGAGGGGACCGAGCTGTACTTC.

Details on this clonotype: This may be a read error, as it is one base from a much larger clone. The rearrangement uses TRBV5-1 and TRBJ2-5, with a possible D match to TRBD1 (6 bases). The CDR3 is 14 amino acids. V was pared by 3 bases and J by 4 bases, with 13 bases between. Germline V lookup: CDR1 SGHRS, CDR2 YFSETQ. The chain's CDR3 is CASSSGQIRETQYF. CDR3 in DNA: TGCGCCAGCAGCTCGGGACAAATACGAGAGACCCAGTACTTC.